Listed below are T cell receptor beta chains from one sample, sequenced in a study of low-dose radiotherapy and immunotherapy resistance in tumors. Each CDR3 protein is one row after TCRdb ran MiXCR on the reads. Among roughly 50,000 distinct CDR3 sequences listed, around a third were seen once. Specimen: PBMCs, collected after low-dose radiotherapy plus immunotherapy. These receptors originate from a male donor with rectosigmoid adenocarcinoma. Each CDR3 is given with its conserved first and last residue. Fields, in order: clone size, V gene, D gene, J gene, CDR3 DNA, CDR3 protein. D genes are given only for firm matches. The size of a clone is reported for some rows only, either as once, few or many, or as a class for expanded clones.

NA,TRBV9,NA,TRBJ2-4,TGTGCCAGCAGCGTAGATGTGGGAGAGGTAAACATTCAGTACTTC,CASSVDVGEVNIQYF
many,TRBV27,NA,TRBJ2-7,TGTGCCAGCAGTTCACGGGGGCGTTATCACGAGCAGTACTTC,CASSSRGRYHEQYF
NA,TRBV5-1,NA,TRBJ2-1,TGCGCCAGCCGCCAAGTAGCTACGAGCTCCTACAATGAGCAGTTCTTC,CASRQVATSSYNEQFF
many,TRBV5-1,NA,TRBJ1-6,TGCGCCAGCAGCTTATTTGAAGAATCACCCCTCCACTTT,CASSLFEESPLHF
many,TRBV27,TRBD2,TRBJ2-1,TGTGCCAGCAGTTCACGAGGGGGGACTAGCGCCCTCGGGCAGTTCTTC,CASSSRGGTSALGQFF
NA,TRBV28,TRBD1,TRBJ1-4,TGTGCCAGCAGTCAAGGGGGCTGGGGTGAAAAACTGTTTTTT,CASSQGGWGEKLFF
many,TRBV7-7,TRBD2,TRBJ2-2,TGTGCTAGCAGCCCACTAGCGGGAGGGCCCCGGGAGCTGTTTTTT,CASSPLAGGPRELFF
few,TRBV6-5,NA,TRBJ1-1,TGTGCCAGCAGTTACGACAACGCCAACACTGAAGCTTTCTTT,CASSYDNANTEAFF
few,TRBV29-1,TRBD2,TRBJ2-7,TGCAGCGTTGGGACTAGCGGACGATCCTACGAGCAGTACTTC,CSVGTSGRSYEQYF
many,TRBV4-2,NA,TRBJ1-1,TGTGCCAGCGTGCAGAACACTGAAGCTTTCTTT,CASVQNTEAFF
many,TRBV24-1,NA,TRBJ2-7,TGTGCCACCAGTCGAGGGACCAGCTCCTACGAGCAGTACTTC,CATSRGTSSYEQYF
NA,TRBV29-1,NA,TRBJ2-7,TGCAGCGTAGATGCTCTCGGCAGGGCGGACGAGCAGTACTTC,CSVDALGRADEQYF
many,TRBV19,NA,TRBJ1-5,TGTGCCAGTAGGGAGTGGGACAAGATCAATCAGCCCCAGCATTTT,CASREWDKINQPQHF
NA,TRBV7-2,NA,TRBJ2-5,TGTGCCAGCAGCTCTCCCTGGAGGCGAGAGACCCAGTACTTC,CASSSPWRRETQYF
many,TRBV5-6,NA,TRBJ2-3,TGTGCCAGCAGCTTGTTACCCGGCTCAAGCACAGATACGCAGTATTTT,CASSLLPGSSTDTQYF
many,TRBV7-2,NA,TRBJ2-5,TGTGCCAGCAGCTTAAGACAGACCCAAGAGACCCAGTACTTC,CASSLRQTQETQYF
many,TRBV7-8,NA,TRBJ2-5,TGTGCCAGCAGCGCCAGGTGGCAAGAGACCCAGTACTTC,CASSARWQETQYF
NA,TRBV6-6,NA,TRBJ1-5,TGTGCCAGCAGTCCCGACGGGGGGGCTCAGCATTTT,CASSPDGGAQHF
NA,TRBV29-1,NA,TRBJ2-3,TGCAGCGGGGCCCGTGGGAGCGGTCTCGATACGCAGTATTTT,CSGARGSGLDTQYF
many,TRBV24-1,NA,TRBJ1-2,TGTGCCACCAGTGATTTTAACTCCGGTTTTGGCTACACCTTC,CATSDFNSGFGYTF
many,TRBV20-1,TRBD2,TRBJ2-5,TGCAGTGCTTCTGTTGGGAGGGCCCAAGAGACCCAGTACTTC,CSASVGRAQETQYF
many,TRBV28,TRBD1,TRBJ2-7,TGTGCCAGCAGTTTGGCCGGGACAGGGATGAGACACGAGCAGTACTTC,CASSLAGTGMRHEQYF
many,TRBV28,NA,TRBJ2-4,TGTGCCAGCAGTTTTGCCCCACGCCATCAGTACTTC,CASSFAPRHQYF
NA,TRBV28,TRBD1,TRBJ2-7,TGTGCCAGCAGTAGGGGGCCCGGTGGCAGGGACTCCTACGAGCAGTACTTC,CASSRGPGGRDSYEQYF
many,TRBV24-1,NA,TRBJ2-2,TGTGCCACCAGTGACACCGGGGAGCTGTTTTTT,CATSDTGELFF
many,TRBV6-5,NA,TRBJ2-6,TGTGCCAGCAGTTACGCTGGACAGGGGGCCAACGTCCTGACTTTC,CASSYAGQGANVLTF
many,TRBV28,NA,TRBJ1-5,TGTGCCAGCAGGATCGGCAGGCCCAATCAGCCCCAGCATTTT,CASRIGRPNQPQHF
many,TRBV7-2,NA,TRBJ2-5,TGTGCCAGCAGCGCATGGAAGACCCAGTACTTC,CASSAWKTQYF
many,TRBV21-1,NA,TRBJ2-3,TGTGCCAGCAGCCCGCCGGCAGGCGTGGATACGCAGTATTTT,CASSPPAGVDTQYF
NA,TRBV5-1,TRBD2,TRBJ2-3,TGCGCCAACCGACTGGGACTAGCGGGAGCAGATACGCAGTATTTT,CANRLGLAGADTQYF
many,TRBV18,NA,TRBJ2-5,TGTGCCAGCTCGCCCCTCTATAGCGAGCAAGAGACCCAGTACTTC,CASSPLYSEQETQYF
many,TRBV27,NA,TRBJ1-6,TGTGCCAGCAGTTTCCAGTATTATAATTCACCCCTCCACTTT,CASSFQYYNSPLHF
NA,TRBV28,TRBD2,TRBJ2-1,TGTGCCAGCAGGGTAACTAGCGGGAGGAGCAATGAGCAGTTCTTC,CASRVTSGRSNEQFF
NA,TRBV9,TRBD1,TRBJ2-6,TGTGCCAGCAGCGCCCGAGGGGGGACAGGGGGCTCTGGGGCCAACGTCCTGACTTTC,CASSARGGTGGSGANVLTF
NA,TRBV4-1,NA,TRBJ1-5,TGCGCCAGCGGCCAAGATGGGTCAGGACTTAGCAATCAGCTCCAGCATTTT,CASGQDGSGLSNQLQHF
NA,TRBV2,TRBD2,TRBJ2-5,TGTGCCAGCAAGCGGGATGAAGAGACCCAGTACTTC,CASKRDEETQYF
many,TRBV5-8,TRBD2,TRBJ2-1,TGTGCCAGCAGCTTGAAGTATGGGAGGGGATCCTACAATGAGCAGTTCTTC,CASSLKYGRGSYNEQFF
medium-sized,TRBV27,NA,TRBJ2-1,TGTGCCAGCAGGAGATCGGGGGGCCAAAACAATGAGCAGTTCTTC,CASRRSGGQNNEQFF
many,TRBV6-2/TRBV6-3,NA,TRBJ1-5,TGTGCCAGCAGTTTAACGGTCGATAGCAATCAGCCCCAGCATTTT,CASSLTVDSNQPQHF
NA,TRBV10-3,NA,TRBJ2-1,TGTGCCATCAGTTTCAGGGTGGAGAGCTCCTACAATGAGCAGTTCTTC,CAISFRVESSYNEQFF
many,TRBV7-6,TRBD1,TRBJ2-2,TGTGCCAGCAGCAAGGGACAGGGGGCTTCCGGGGAGCTGTTTTTT,CASSKGQGASGELFF
NA,TRBV6-2/TRBV6-3,NA,TRBJ2-3,TGTGCCAGCCGAGGTTTCGCGGGGACAGATACGCAGTATTTT,CASRGFAGTDTQYF
many,TRBV19,TRBD1,TRBJ1-1,TGTGCCAGTAGTGAAGACAGGGGGCAGAACACTGAAGCTTTCTTT,CASSEDRGQNTEAFF
many,TRBV23-1,NA,TRBJ2-4,TGCGCCAGCAGTCTTAATTTAATAGCCAAAAACATTCAGTACTTC,CASSLNLIAKNIQYF
many,TRBV28,NA,TRBJ2-6,TGTGCCAGCAGTTCGGGACACTTCTCTGGGGCCAACGTCCTGACTTTC,CASSSGHFSGANVLTF
many,TRBV5-1,TRBD1,TRBJ2-2,TGCGCCAGCAGCATGACAGGGGGCCTCACCGGGGAGCTGTTTTTT,CASSMTGGLTGELFF
NA,TRBV11-2,TRBD2,TRBJ2-1,TGTGCCAGCAGCGCGTCACGGACTAGCGGCGCCTACAATGAGCAGTTCTTC,CASSASRTSGAYNEQFF
many,TRBV12-3/TRBV12-4,TRBD1,TRBJ1-6,TGTGCCAGCAACCCGACAGGGAAGAATTCACCCCTCCACTTT,CASNPTGKNSPLHF
few,TRBV6-2/TRBV6-3,NA,TRBJ2-2,TGTGCCAGCACCGCGAGGGGACAAGCGAACACCGGGGAGCTGTTTTTT,CASTARGQANTGELFF